The clone carrying this TCR beta chain occurred many times. Its cognate antigen is unknown. This sample was included in a study of T-cell reconstitution after alpha-beta-depleted transplantation in children. Unique molecular identifiers were incorporated when the TCRbeta library was constructed. TCRdb re-called the PCR reads through MiXCR, storing one row per CDR3 protein. The repertoire holds 580,000 or so distinct CDR3 sequences, with 23% as singletons. Regarding the study as a whole: From newly produced T cells came most of the T-cell counts and diversity one year after transplant. Certain patients had high TCRbeta diversity at day 60, and it came from recipient T cells and thymic progenitors that survived. Several hundred expanded graft clones reportedly were the source of alpha-beta T cells about two months after transplant.

Sequencing was performed on PBMCs, mostly from graft donor cells, taken 360 days after TCRalphabeta/CD19-depleted stem cell transplant. The receptor was derived from a boy under two years old who had a stem cell transplant for acute myeloid leukemia, so the T cells may come from the graft donor.

CDR3 in DNA: TGTGCCAGCAGCCCGAGACTAGCGACGGAGACCCAGTACTTC. Translation gives CASSPRLATETQYF. The chain employs TRBV7-2 and TRBJ2-5; 8 bases fit TRBD2. This CDR3 comprises 14 residues. V was clipped by 5 bases and J by 5 bases; unmatched bases: 7. Germline V gene lookup returns CDR1 SGHTA and CDR2 FQGNSA.